This TCR beta chain was recovered during a study of OX40 agonist ivuxolimab in advanced cancers. About the research overall: Patients were dosed intravenously with ivuxolimab at 0.01 to 10 mg/kg every 2 weeks.

Sequenced by immunoSEQ multiplex PCR; TCRdb stores in-frame clones only, minus some. The table includes tens of thousands of clones, 80% to 95% detected once. Points from the study as a whole: At 0.1 to 3.0 mg/kg, CD4+ and CD8+ blood T cells expanded clonally by week 6. Some patients who did not respond also had low normalized T-cell clonal expansion.

Comment on this clone: As yet, its antigen is unknown.

The CDR3 is 14 residues long. Trimming took 0 bases from V and 1 from J, leaving 6 bases between them. Germline CDR1 MNHNS, CDR2 SASEGT. The rearrangement joins TRBV6-1 to TRBJ1-1, with a possible D match to TRBD1 (5 bases). This sequence was found in an adult with an advanced solid tumor such as melanoma, head and neck, liver or kidney cancer. Sample: CD4+ or CD8+ T cells sorted from blood, taken in a trial of the OX40 agonist ivuxolimab. CDR3 bases: TGTGCCAGCAGTGAAGCGGGGGGGAACACTGAAGCTTTCTTT. It specifies CASSEAGGNTEAFF.